The 30 T cell receptor beta chains presented below share a single source sample, sequenced in a study of persistence of HIV-infected CD4 T cells. Sequencing used immunoSEQ version 4 in survey mode. Profiled with immunoSEQ multiplex PCR; TCRdb holds only in-frame clones, not every one. The sample consists of roughly 16,000 clones, around three fifths of them appearing once. Lysates of CMV-infected fibroblasts at 9.5 to 10 ug/mL stimulated these cells. Sorting selected CD4+ T cells upregulating both CD40 ligand and CD69. Their recognized antigens are unknown. The sample in question was CD4+ T cells sorted from PBMCs after approximately 20-hour stimulation, obtained from a patient who received antiretroviral therapy. These receptors came from an adult woman with HIV who was CMV-seropositive.

This clone has more than one count but fewer than ten. The chain uses TRBV5-4 and TRBJ1-1; perhaps TRBD1 as D (5 bases). CDR3 size: 13 residues. The V gene's germline CDR1 is SGHNT and CDR2 YYREEE (reference sequence). The V and J ends lost 4 bases and 5 bases respectively, with 12 bases between them. CDR3 DNA sequence: TGTGCCAGCAGCCCTCCAGGGATTACTGAAGCTTTCTTT. This sequence encodes CASSPPGITEAFF.

This clone was picked up a small number of times. The J gene is TRBJ1-1, the V gene TRBV12-3 or TRBV12-4; the D is unclear. The ends were cut back, 4 bases at V and 3 bases at J, with 6 bases in the middle. The CDR3 runs to 12 residues. The CDR3 DNA sequence: TGTGCCAGCAGTTCCGTGGACACTGAAGCTTTCTTT. Translated, it gives CASSSVDTEAFF.

The V and J genes are TRBV6-5 and TRBJ1-1; 9 bases are shared with TRBD1. V dropped 7 bases and J dropped 10; count of bases not matched to a gene: 13. This CDR3 is built from 14 residues. Germline V gives CDR1 MNHEY, CDR2 SVGAGI. DNA for the CDR3: TGTGCCAGCAATAACCGGGACAGGGCCCCTGGAGCTTTCTTT. This sequence encodes CASNNRDRAPGAFF.

The V and J genes are TRBV6-5 and TRBJ1-5; 11 bases agree with TRBD1. The length of the CDR3 is 14 residues. The J segment lost 5 bases and the V segment lost 8 bases, leaving 5 bases of the junction unmatched. Germline assignment: CDR1 MNHEY and CDR2 SVGAGI. The CDR3 region is CASRRDRGDQPQHF. The CDR3 DNA is TGTGCCAGCCGAAGGGACAGGGGGGATCAGCCCCAGCATTTT.

This clone is medium-sized in the sample. The genes are TRBV12-5 and TRBJ1-4; 7 positions match TRBD1. CDR3 length: 14 residues. J lost 10 bases, V lost 1 base, and 6 bases had no gene match. Looked up from germline, CDR1 is LGHNT and CDR2 is FRNRAP. DNA of the CDR3: TGTGCTAGTGGTTTGGCAGGGGGGGAAGGAAAACTGTTTTTT. Its protein is CASGLAGGEGKLFF.

The rearrangement joins TRBV5-1 to TRBJ1-1; D perhaps matches TRBD1 (6 bases). The germline gives CDR1 SGHRS, CDR2 YFSETQ. The CDR3 is made up of 14 amino acids. Trimming removed 6 bases from V and 4 bases from J, with 16 bases in between. CDR3 residues: CASTAAGTITEAFF. As DNA, the CDR3 is TGCGCCAGCACCGCCGCCGGGACAATCACTGAAGCTTTCTTT.

The genes are TRBV15 and TRBJ1-3; D might be TRBD1 (5 bases). V shed 0 bases and J shed 0 bases, with 12 bases lying between them. The CDR3 contains 17 residues. Per the germline V gene, CDR1 is LNHNV and CDR2 is YYDKDF (reference sequence). The CDR3 bases are TGTGCCACCAGCAGAGATCTCGCCAGGGCCTCTGGAAACACCATATATTTT. The encoded protein is CATSRDLARASGNTIYF. The whole variable domain, filled in from reference TRBV15 and TRBJ1-3, reads DAMVIQNPRYQVTQFGKPVTLSCSQTLNHNVMYWYQQKSSQAPKLLFHYYDKDFNNEADTPDNFQSRRPNTSFCFLDIRSPGLGDTAMYLCATSRDLARASGNTIYFGEGSWLTVV.

The chain combines TRBV5-1 with TRBJ1-1, with D maybe TRBD1 (6 bases). V shed 5 bases and J shed 4 bases, with 18 bases lying between them. CDR3 length equals 15 residues. CDR1 SGHRS and CDR2 YFSETQ come from the germline V gene. CDR3 amino acids: CASSYQTGGSTEAFF. The CDR3 coding sequence is TGCGCCAGCAGTTATCAGACAGGAGGGAGCACTGAAGCTTTCTTT.

The sample holds one count of this clone. The CDR3 DNA follows: TGCGCCAGCAGCTTGACCCCGGGAAGCTATGGCTACACCTTC. Residues: CASSLTPGSYGYTF. This chain links TRBV5-1 with TRBJ1-2; D remains ambiguous. CDR1 and CDR2 from the germline V gene are SGHRS and YFSETQ. Trimming took off 1 base at V and 4 bases at J, with 11 bases between the two ends. The CDR3 length is 14 residues.

The CDR3 spells CASSYGTGFGGYTF. DNA of the CDR3: TGCGCCAGCAGCTATGGGACGGGCTTCGGGGGCTACACCTTC. The rearrangement joins TRBV5-1 to TRBJ1-2; maybe TRBD1 (5 bases). The germline V and J ends were trimmed by 3 bases and 8 bases, with 17 bases remaining between them. The CDR3 is 14 amino acids. Looked up from germline, CDR1 is SGHRS and CDR2 is YFSETQ.

The count of this clone is one. This chain links TRBV2 with TRBJ1-5; perhaps TRBD1 as D (6 bases). The germline CDR1 and CDR2 sequences are SNHLY and FYNNEI. The V gene lost 7 bases and the J gene lost 4 bases, with 11 bases spanning the gap. The CDR3 has 13 residues. CDR3 coding DNA: TGTGCCAGCAAGGGGGGTAGTAATCAGCCCCAGCATTTT. Its translation: CASKGGSNQPQHF.

V and J are TRBV19 and TRBJ1-2; 7 nucleotides agree with TRBD1. Germline CDR1 and CDR2: LNHDA and SQIVND (reference sequence). The trim removed 5 bases at V and 5 bases at J, leaving 11 bases unmatched. CDR3 length: 15 amino acids. As DNA, the CDR3 is TGTGCCAGTAGTTTAGGGACAGTTGGGGTTTATGGCTACACCTTC. This codes for CASSLGTVGVYGYTF.

The chain is built from TRBV7-9 and TRBJ2-3, with a weak D call TRBD1 (6 bases). The CDR3 runs to 16 residues. CDR1 and CDR2 from the germline V gene are SEHNR and FQNEAQ (reference sequence). Deletions cut 2 bases from V and 0 bases from J, with 12 bases between. CDR3 in amino acids: CASSLIGGRSTDTQYF. In nucleotides, the CDR3 is TGTGCCAGCAGCTTAATAGGGGGACGAAGCACAGATACGCAGTATTTT.

The chain is built from TRBV3-1 (or the pseudogene TRBV3-2) and TRBJ1-3, with 7 bases aligning to TRBD1. The CDR3 covers 15 residues. V lost 6 bases, J lost 0 bases, and 5 bases stayed unmatched. Germline V CDR1 and CDR2: LGHDT, YNNKEL (reference sequence). This CDR3 reads CASRGQLPSGNTIYF. The CDR3, as DNA: TGTGCCAGCAGGGGACAGCTCCCCTCTGGAAACACCATATATTTT.

The V gene is TRBV5-1, the J gene TRBJ1-2; weak D call: TRBD1 (5 bases). V lost 0 bases to trimming and J lost 7 bases, with 19 bases between them. There are 16 residues in the CDR3. Per germline, CDR1 SGHRS and CDR2 YFSETQ. CDR3 in amino acids: CASSLVAEPVGVGYTF. CDR3 nucleotides: TGCGCCAGCAGCTTGGTAGCAGAGCCTGTAGGGGTTGGCTACACCTTC.

J is TRBJ2-1 and V is TRBV5-5; 9 bases are a match to TRBD1. With 2 bases clipped from V and 4 bases from J, the junction kept 4 bases outside the gene matches. Germline CDR1 and CDR2: SGHKS and YYEKEE (reference sequence). This CDR3 is built from 15 residues. This chain's CDR3 is CASSLPGQGYNEQFF. DNA for the CDR3: TGTGCCAGCAGCTTACCGGGACAGGGTTACAATGAGCAGTTCTTC.

The chain has TRBV6-1 and TRBJ2-7; D unresolved. V was cut by 3 bases and J by 5 bases, with 17 bases left in between. The CDR3 totals 15 residues. Germline loops: CDR1 MNHNS, CDR2 SASEGT. The CDR3 here is CASSDSKPPGNEQYF. The CDR3 DNA is TGTGCCAGCAGTGATTCCAAGCCCCCGGGCAACGAGCAGTACTTC.

The chain joins TRBV19 to TRBJ1-2; 7 nucleotides line up with TRBD1. The CDR3 is made up of 12 amino acids. Trimming at V came to 5 bases and at J to 5 bases, leaving 2 bases not matched to a gene. The germline V gene encodes CDR1 LNHDA and CDR2 SQIVND (reference sequence). The CDR3, as DNA: TGTGCCAGTAGTCGACAGGGTTATGGCTACACCTTC. This codes for CASSRQGYGYTF.

By share of the sample, this clone is medium-sized. This chain joins TRBV9 and TRBJ2-7, with D possibly called TRBD1 or TRBD2 (5 bases each). This CDR3 has 15 amino acids. Trimming removed 0 bases from V and 6 bases from J, with 16 bases in between. The germline V gene encodes CDR1 SGDLS and CDR2 YYNGEE. CDR3 sequence: CASSVVEGPTFEQYF. The CDR3 bases are TGTGCCAGCAGCGTAGTAGAGGGGCCGACTTTCGAGCAGTACTTC.

The CDR3 nucleotides are TGTGCCAGCACCCAGACGAGTTCCCCCTCTGAAAAACTGTTTTTT. It encodes CASTQTSSPSEKLFF. This chain links TRBV2 with TRBJ1-4, with unresolved D. CDR3 length: 15 amino acids. Germline loops: CDR1 SNHLY, CDR2 FYNNEI. V lost 7 bases to trimming and J lost 7 bases, with 19 bases between them.

The chain links TRBV19 to TRBJ1-1, with D hard to call. Germline-derived CDR1 and CDR2 are LNHDA and SQIVND (reference sequence). V lost 0 bases to trimming and J lost 3 bases, with 20 bases between them. The CDR3 has 18 amino acids. The chain's CDR3 is CASSIDSGQIVHDTEAFF. The CDR3 DNA reads TGTGCCAGTAGTATAGATAGTGGGCAGATAGTCCATGACACTGAAGCTTTCTTT.

V and J are TRBV4-2 and TRBJ2-1, with TRBD2 matching over 14 bases. The CDR3 is 18 residues long. J lost 9 bases, V lost 4 bases, and 14 bases had no gene match. The germline V gene encodes CDR1 LGHNA and CDR2 YNFKEQ. CDR3 sequence: CASSPRLAGGAGSGEQFF. The CDR3 region has the DNA TGTGCCAGCAGCCCTAGACTAGCGGGGGGGGCCGGCTCTGGTGAGCAGTTCTTC.

The V gene is TRBV30, the J gene TRBJ2-3, with TRBD2 matching over 8 bases. Germline assignment: CDR1 GTSNPN and CDR2 SVGIG (reference sequence). The V gene end was trimmed by 4 bases and the J gene end by 6 bases; junction bases not matched to a gene: 9. The CDR3 spans 14 residues. The CDR3 spells CAWNPPGLEDTQYF. The CDR3 DNA sequence: TGTGCCTGGAATCCACCGGGACTAGAGGATACGCAGTATTTT.

The V and J genes are TRBV7-2 and TRBJ2-3; tentatively, D is TRBD2 (5 bases). This CDR3 is 15 amino acids long. V was trimmed by 1 base and J by 0 bases, leaving 8 bases between them. Germline V gene sequence: CDR1 SGHTA, CDR2 FQGNSA. The CDR3 loop is CASSLVTRSTDTQYF. The CDR3 DNA is TGTGCCAGCAGCTTAGTAACTAGAAGCACAGATACGCAGTATTTT.

The chain employs TRBV6-1 and TRBJ1-2; D may be TRBD1 (5 bases). Per germline, CDR1 MNHNS and CDR2 SASEGT. V was shortened by 4 bases and J by 0 bases, with 15 bases between the two germline ends. The CDR3 totals 16 residues. The CDR3 DNA follows: TGTGCCAGCAGTGGAGAGGCAGGGCAAACTAACTATGGCTACACCTTC. Encoded protein: CASSGEAGQTNYGYTF.

This chain joins TRBV5-1 and TRBJ1-4; 10 nucleotides align to TRBD1. The J segment lost 5 bases and the V segment lost 6 bases, leaving 7 bases of the junction unmatched. The CDR3 runs 15 residues. The germline gives CDR1 SGHRS, CDR2 YFSETQ. In DNA form, the CDR3 reads TGCGCCAGCACCCTTATGGGACAGGGGAATGAAAAACTGTTTTTT. Translated, it gives CASTLMGQGNEKLFF.

The chain uses TRBV27 and TRBJ1-2; 9 bases match TRBD1. V dropped 6 bases and J dropped 5; count of bases not matched to a gene: 4. The CDR3 consists of 13 residues. CDR1 is MNHEY, CDR2 SMNVEV, per germline (reference sequence). The CDR3 reads CASRSGTGYGYTF. The CDR3 nucleotides are TGTGCCAGCAGATCCGGGACAGGGTATGGCTACACCTTC.

The chain joins TRBV7-3 to TRBJ2-3; 9 positions agree with TRBD2. The CDR3 totals 17 residues. The V gene's germline CDR1 is SGHTA and CDR2 FQGTGA. Trimming at V came to 1 base and at J to 0 bases, leaving 5 bases not matched to a gene. The CDR3 DNA is TGTGCCAGCAGCTTAAGTGGACTAGCGACCAGCACAGATACGCAGTATTTT. It yields the protein CASSLSGLATSTDTQYF.

The CDR3 region has the DNA TGTGCCAGCAGTGAACAGGGAGTGCCTTCACCCCTCCACTTT. Translating it yields CASSEQGVPSPLHF. This chain connects TRBV2 to TRBJ1-6, with D perhaps TRBD1 (5 bases). With 2 bases removed from V and 9 bases from J, the gap between germline ends came to 11 bases. The CDR3 contains 14 residues. Germline CDR1 is SNHLY and CDR2 is FYNNEI.

This chain uses TRBV27 with TRBJ1-1, with 10 bases matching TRBD1. The V gene end was trimmed by 8 bases and the J gene end by 0 bases; junction bases not matched to a gene: 3. Germline values: CDR1 MNHEY, CDR2 SMNVEV (reference sequence). This CDR3 comprises 14 residues. The CDR3 spells CASRTGGMNTEAFF. The DNA of the CDR3 is TGTGCCAGCCGGACAGGGGGGATGAACACTGAAGCTTTCTTT.